Shown below are 24 T cell receptor beta chains from a single sample sequenced in a study of CD8+ T cells in alopecia areata. Treatment meaning: oral pan-JAK inhibitor, 5-10 mg twice daily. Samples from alopecia areata patients were lesional scalp punch biopsies and peripheral blood. Reverse transcription of extracted RNA yielded cDNA, which provided the sequencing template. Some clones are missing from TCRdb's copy, which holds only in-frame ones; the method was immunoSEQ multiplex PCR. The sample records about 7,400 clones, 60% to 65% being singletons. The sample was skin, taken at week 4, from a patient treated with tofacitinib. These receptors were obtained from a human donor with alopecia areata.

This clone came up a few times. The V and J genes are TRBV27 and TRBJ1-1; D might be TRBD1 (6 bases). The V gene's germline CDR1 is MNHEY and CDR2 SMNVEV (reference sequence). The V end lost 4 bases, the J end lost 1 base, and 16 bases lay between the germline ends. The CDR3 contains 16 residues. The CDR3 sequence: CASSSSLRGGNTEAFF. Written as DNA, the CDR3 is TGTGCCAGCAGTTCTAGCCTCAGGGGCGGGAACACTGAAGCTTTCTTT.

This clone was picked up a small number of times. The chain is built from TRBV4-3 and TRBJ2-1; 12 bases are shared with TRBD2. The V segment lost 1 base and the J segment 3 bases; nucleotides outside the gene matches: 10. This CDR3 has 19 residues. Germline V gene data show CDR1 as LGHNA and CDR2 as YSLEER. CDR3 in amino acids: CASSQGASGGGSYYNEQFF. The CDR3 DNA sequence: TGCGCCAGCAGCCAAGGGGCTAGCGGGGGGGGCAGTTACTACAATGAGCAGTTCTTC.

This rearrangement joins TRBV4-1 to TRBJ2-1; D is undetermined. V was cut by 0 bases and J by 12 bases, with 9 bases left in between. Per germline, CDR1 MGHRA and CDR2 YSYEKL. This CDR3 is built from 12 residues. CDR3 protein: CASSQEATTQFF. CDR3 nucleotide sequence: TGCGCCAGCAGCCAAGAAGCCACAACGCAGTTCTTC.

The rearrangement uses TRBV28 and TRBJ1-1; possibly TRBD1 for D (6 bases). This CDR3 has 14 amino acids. CDR1 MDHEN and CDR2 SYDVKM come from the germline V gene. Trimming cost V 8 bases and J 5 bases, with 18 bases left between them. CDR3 loop: CASGTPTSGTEAFF. The DNA of the CDR3 is TGTGCCAGCGGGACACCCACGTCGGGGACTGAAGCTTTCTTT.

The genes are TRBV11-2 and TRBJ2-5; a weak D match, TRBD2 (6 bases). The V and J ends lost 5 bases and 9 bases respectively, with 22 bases between them. CDR1 is SGHAT and CDR2 is FQNNGV in the germline V gene. The CDR3 spans 15 residues. The CDR3 nucleotides are TGTGCCAGCAGCCCAGACGCCGGACAAAGGAGGGCCCAGTACTTC. Its translation: CASSPDAGQRRAQYF.

This chain links TRBV9 with TRBJ1-6, with 7 bases identical to TRBD1. The ends lost 4 bases at V and 7 bases at J; junction bases unmatched: 11. Germline lookup yields CDR1 SGDLS and CDR2 YYNGEE. This CDR3 region has 16 residues. The CDR3, as DNA: TGTGCCAGCAGCCCCCGCGGGGACAGCCTCAATTCACCCCTCCACTTT. It encodes CASSPRGDSLNSPLHF.

This clone was counted once. The genes are TRBV5-4 and TRBJ2-2, with TRBD2 as a possible D gene (7 bases). Germline lookup yields CDR1 SGHNT and CDR2 YYREEE (reference sequence). V was pared by 7 bases and J by 7 bases, with 26 bases between. This CDR3 spans 17 amino acids. This CDR3 reads CASFPLGGPERGGELFF. CDR3 DNA sequence: TGTGCCAGCTTCCCGTTGGGGGGGCCTGAGCGAGGCGGGGAGCTGTTTTTT.

V usage is TRBV7-9 and J usage is TRBJ2-7, with unresolved D. The CDR3 is made up of 11 amino acids. Trimming pared 5 bases from V and 4 bases from J, leaving 6 bases between. Germline V lookup: CDR1 SEHNR, CDR2 FQNEAQ (reference sequence). This CDR3 is CASSRFYEQYF. The CDR3 DNA is TGTGCCAGCAGCAGGTTTTACGAGCAGTACTTC. Combining the CDR3 with reference TRBV7-9 and TRBJ2-7 gives the whole variable domain DTGVSQNPRHKITKRGQNVTFRCDPISEHNRLYWYRQTLGQGPEFLTYFQNEAQLEKSRLLSDRFSAERPKGSFSTLEIQRTEQGDSAMYLCASSRFYEQYFGPGTRLTVT.

The chain links TRBV7-2 to TRBJ2-7, with D perhaps being TRBD1 or TRBD2 (6 bases each). From germline, CDR1 is SGHTA and CDR2 FQGNSA. V dropped 5 bases and J dropped 4 bases, with 18 bases sitting between them. The CDR3 runs 15 residues. CDR3 nucleotides: TGTGCCAGCAGCGGCGGGGCGGGACACCTGTACGAGCAGTACTTC. The encoded protein is CASSGGAGHLYEQYF.

This sequence joins TRBV18 and TRBJ1-2; D not resolved. Trimming removed 2 bases from V and 1 base from J, with 8 bases in between. This CDR3 contains 14 residues. Germline V CDR1 and CDR2: KGHSH, LQKENI. The CDR3 bases are TGTGCCAGCTCACCATCACGGAATAACTATGGCTACACCTTC. This codes for CASSPSRNNYGYTF.

The chain recombines TRBV19 with TRBJ2-5; 11 positions agree with TRBD2. The last part of the DNA fits TRBJ2-7 better; the J call may be wrong. The CDR3 covers 18 residues. The V gene's germline CDR1 is LNHDA and CDR2 SQIVND (reference sequence). Here the CDR3 reads CASSMAGTSGASFVEQYF. The CDR3 DNA follows: TGTGCCAGTAGTATGGCCGGGACTAGCGGAGCCTCCTTCGTCGAGCAGTACTTC.

This clone has just a few counts. The rearrangement links TRBV14 to TRBJ1-4; 7 positions match TRBD1. Germline CDR1 SGHDN, CDR2 FVKESK. CDR3 size: 16 residues. J lost 10 bases, V lost 4 bases, and 15 bases had no gene match. CDR3 protein: CASSRRQSAPGGKLFF. The CDR3 region has the DNA TGTGCCAGCAGCCGCCGACAGAGCGCACCAGGGGGAAAACTGTTTTTT.

The rearrangement joins TRBV6-1 to TRBJ2-7, with 10 nucleotides matching TRBD2. V shed 2 bases and J 3 bases; nucleotides not matched to a gene: 7. The germline V gene has CDR1 MNHNS and CDR2 SASEGT. The CDR3 covers 16 residues. CDR3 amino acids: CASSERSSGGIYEQYF. CDR3 DNA: TGTGCCAGCAGTGAAAGGAGTAGCGGGGGGATCTACGAGCAGTACTTC.

The CDR3 spells CASSRTGDSYEQYF. The CDR3 DNA reads TGTGCCAGCTCGCGGACAGGGGACTCCTACGAGCAGTACTTC. The chain combines TRBV18 with TRBJ2-7; 9 bases are shared with TRBD1. The CDR3 consists of 14 residues. Germline CDR1 is KGHSH and CDR2 is LQKENI. V shed 6 bases and J 0 bases; nucleotides not matched to a gene: 3.

The rearrangement uses TRBV6-6 and TRBJ1-1, with D possibly matching TRBD1 (5 bases). The germline V gene has CDR1 MNHNY and CDR2 SVGAGI (reference sequence). The V gene lost 2 bases and the J gene lost 1 base, with 11 bases spanning the gap. The CDR3 has 15 residues. CDR3: CASSYLRDWNTEAFF. For the CDR3, the DNA is TGTGCCAGCAGTTACCTCCGGGACTGGAACACTGAAGCTTTCTTT.

The V and J genes are TRBV7-9 and TRBJ2-3, with TRBD2 as a possible D gene (5 bases). V lost 5 bases to trimming and J lost 6 bases, with 15 bases between them. Germline assignment: CDR1 SEHNR and CDR2 FQNEAQ (reference sequence). This CDR3 contains 14 residues. CDR3 loop: CASSPTGRRDTQYF. CDR3 bases: TGTGCCAGCAGCCCGACGGGGAGAAGGGATACGCAGTATTTT.

The rearrangement uses TRBV19 and TRBJ1-5; D is unresolved. The CDR3 extends over 16 amino acids. In germline, CDR1 is LNHDA, CDR2 SQIVND (reference sequence). Trimming took off 0 bases at V and 9 bases at J, with 18 bases between the two ends. The CDR3, as DNA: TGTGCCAGTAGTATAGATTGGTTCTACCCTTCATGGCCCCAGCATTTT. Translating gives CASSIDWFYPSWPQHF.

The rearrangement links TRBV7-3 to TRBJ2-3; D is perhaps TRBD2 (6 bases). The CDR3 runs 15 residues. Germline V lookup: CDR1 SGHTA, CDR2 FQGTGA. Trimming removed 7 bases from V and 2 bases from J, with 16 bases in between. In nucleotides, the CDR3 is TGTGCCAGCACTCCGTACAGCGGGTCCACAGATACGCAGTATTTT. Translating it yields CASTPYSGSTDTQYF.

The rearrangement joins TRBV7-9 to TRBJ2-7; TRBD2 might be the D (6 bases). From germline, CDR1 is SEHNR and CDR2 FQNEAQ (reference sequence). The CDR3 extends over 13 amino acids. Trimming shortened V by 4 bases and J by 4 bases, and 11 bases separated the two germline ends. The CDR3 nucleotides read TGTGCCAGCAGCTGGGACTTCCTATACGAGCAGTACTTC. This encodes CASSWDFLYEQYF.

As regards this clone: The same CDR3 also results from other DNA sequences found in this sample. CDR3 coding DNA: TGTGCCACCAGCAGGGGGGGGCGGGGGAGCACTGAAGCTTTCTTT. Its translation is CATSRGGRGSTEAFF. J is TRBJ1-1 and V is TRBV15; D is possibly TRBD1 (6 bases). Germline loops: CDR1 LNHNV, CDR2 YYDKDF (reference sequence). V was clipped by 3 bases and J by 4 bases, with 15 bases between them. The CDR3 covers 15 residues.

The chain joins TRBV29-1 to TRBJ1-5; maybe TRBD1 (6 bases). The V gene's germline CDR1 is SQVTM and CDR2 ANQGSEA. Trimming removed 4 bases at V and 5 bases at J, with 21 bases between. There are 16 residues in the CDR3. As DNA, the CDR3 is TGCAGCGTTGTCGAACCCCCGGGGGCCAATTATCAGCCCCAGCATTTT. This translates into CSVVEPPGANYQPQHF.

The chain combines TRBV2 with TRBJ2-2; 7 nucleotides line up with TRBD1. The CDR3 is 14 residues long. J gave up 7 bases and V 9 bases, and 11 bases lay outside the gene matches. CDR1 SNHLY and CDR2 FYNNEI come from the germline V gene. CDR3 nucleotide sequence: TGTGCCAGTCAAACAGGGGTTCGTGGCGGGGAGCTGTTTTTT. It encodes CASQTGVRGGELFF.

This chain connects TRBV6-1 to TRBJ2-3, with 14 bases identical to TRBD2. The V gene's germline CDR1 is MNHNS and CDR2 SASEGT. CDR3 length: 15 amino acids. V shed 3 bases and J 4 bases; nucleotides not matched to a gene: 0. Written as DNA, the CDR3 is TGTGCCAGCAGTGAGACTAGCGGGGGGGCAGATACGCAGTATTTT. It encodes CASSETSGGADTQYF.

The chain is built from TRBV7-2 and TRBJ1-4; possibly TRBD1 for D (6 bases). Trimming cost V 0 bases and J 8 bases, with 28 bases left between them. The germline gives CDR1 SGHTA, CDR2 FQGNSA. The CDR3 length is 20 residues. CDR3: CASSLAPPGAGARGGEKLFF. The CDR3 region has the DNA TGTGCCAGCAGCTTAGCCCCCCCGGGGGCAGGAGCGAGAGGGGGAGAAAAACTGTTTTTT. Full variable domain (remainder filled in from reference TRBV7-2 and TRBJ1-4): GAGVSQSPSNKVTEKGKDVELRCDPISGHTALYWYRQSLGQGLEFLIYFQGNSAPDKSGLPSDRFSAERTGGSVSTLTIQRTQQEDSAVYLCASSLAPPGAGARGGEKLFFGSGTQLSVL.